Here is one TCR beta chain with its context. This clonotype was counted a few times. The specificity of this receptor is unknown. No quality values exist for individual bases; no much larger clone is one base distant. The instrument was an Illumina HiSeq 1500. The raw public reads went through TCRdb reprocessing: fastp at Q25, MiXCR clone calling, in-frame beta chains kept. Rows with a matching CDR3 protein are joined into one entry that keeps the most common DNA and genes. This sample lists about 150,000 distinct CDR3 sequences; roughly a third were detected once. The top ten hold 45% to 60% of the sample. Measured from the cysteine to the phenylalanine, the CDR3 is 16 residues long. Here the CDR3 DNA is all that survives: 48 bases in frame from base 1. CDR1 and CDR2, looked up from the germline V gene, are SNHLY and FYNNEI. V is shortened by 8 bases, J by 5 bases, and the region joining them spans 21 bases.

The sample's treatment or condition label is to be understood as: in vitro stimulation with specific CMV peptide epitopes to enrich CMV-specific T cells. This sample is drawn from a study of T cell repertoires in cytomegalovirus infection (dated by TCRdb to between 2018 and 2020). General notes on the study: Alongside well-studied HLA-B-restricted epitopes, the peptide stimulations were aimed at recently identified HLA-C-restricted CMV epitopes, whose presentation resists viral immunomodulation. Because public TCR beta signatures pointed to carriage of CMV infection together with the matching HLA type, the HLA type of each donor mattered for the analysis.

Study-wide findings and limitations: In both this cohort and an independent roughly 400-donor cohort, the cumulative frequency of public TCR beta family members distinguished carriers of CMV infection plus the relevant HLA type. The ex vivo response was dominated by HLA-C-restricted CMV-specific TCR beta clonotypes, which also provided the single most frequent clonotype in two of eight donors.

The TCR originated in a human donor in good health (CMV status not recorded). Some clones in this sample may be carry-over from other donors' samples. The chain joins TRBV2 to TRBJ2-2; confidence is insufficient to name the D gene. Source: CD8+ T cells from cultured PBMCs, taken from culture after CMV antigen stimulation. The bases read TGTGCCAGCGAACCCGTTAAGGGTTCAGGAACCGGGGAGCTGTTTTTT. This yields the protein CASEPVKGSGTGELFF.